The clone carrying this TCR beta chain was observed once. What it binds is not known. The same CDR3 arises from other DNA sequences in this sample as well. The source of the sample is a study of cytomegalovirus exposure and HLA in healthy donors. Study-level results: Most TCR beta V segments were productive about 90% or about 30% of the time in an earlier analysis. Clonal expansion was found to be greater in HLA-associated TCR beta chains than in equally common others in a later analysis.

CDR1 is MNHEY, CDR2 SMNVEV, per germline (reference sequence). CDR3 length: 13 residues. Trimming took off 3 bases at V and 2 bases at J, with 8 bases between the two ends. The PCR employed 60 Vbeta primers together with 13 Jbeta primers. This table comes from immunoSEQ multiplex PCR, and its TCRdb copy is limited to in-frame clones, with some not included. The sample includes 270,000 or so clones, roughly 89% seen only once; the top ten take 3.5% to 4%. This rearrangement joins TRBV27 to TRBJ2-7; possibly TRBD1 for D (5 bases). The sequencing input was PBMCs. The TCR sequence derives from a man aged 35 to 55 in good health and CMV-seropositive. In DNA, the CDR3 is TGTGCCAGCAGTTTTACAGGCCCCTACGAGCAGTACTTC. This sequence encodes CASSFTGPYEQYF.